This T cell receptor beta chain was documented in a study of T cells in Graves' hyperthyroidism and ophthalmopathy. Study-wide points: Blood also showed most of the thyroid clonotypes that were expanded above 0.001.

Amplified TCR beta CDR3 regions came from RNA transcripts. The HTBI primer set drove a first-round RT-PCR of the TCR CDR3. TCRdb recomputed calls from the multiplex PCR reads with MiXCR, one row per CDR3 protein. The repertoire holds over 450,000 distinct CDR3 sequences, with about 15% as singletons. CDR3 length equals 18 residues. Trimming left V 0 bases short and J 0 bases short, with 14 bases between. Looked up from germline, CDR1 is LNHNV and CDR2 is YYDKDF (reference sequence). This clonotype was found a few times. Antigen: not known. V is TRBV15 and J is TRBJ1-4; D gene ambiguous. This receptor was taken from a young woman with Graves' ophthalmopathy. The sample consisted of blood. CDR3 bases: TGTGCCACCAGCAGAGATCTTTCGAGGGATGCAACTAATGAAAAACTGTTTTTT. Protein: CATSRDLSRDATNEKLFF.